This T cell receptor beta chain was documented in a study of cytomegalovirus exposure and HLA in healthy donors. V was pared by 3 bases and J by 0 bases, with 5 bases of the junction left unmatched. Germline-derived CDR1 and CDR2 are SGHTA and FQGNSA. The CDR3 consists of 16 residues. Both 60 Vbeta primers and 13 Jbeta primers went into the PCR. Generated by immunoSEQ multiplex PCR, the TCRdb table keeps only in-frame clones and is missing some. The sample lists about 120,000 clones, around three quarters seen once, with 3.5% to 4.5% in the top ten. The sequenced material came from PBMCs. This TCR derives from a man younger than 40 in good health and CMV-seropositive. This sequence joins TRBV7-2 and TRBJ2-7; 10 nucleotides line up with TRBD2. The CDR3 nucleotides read TGTGCCAGCAGCTTCCGTCGGACTAGCGGCTCCTACGAGCAGTACTTC. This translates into CASSFRRTSGSYEQYF.